The subject of this entry is one T cell receptor (beta chain). Its antigen is as yet unknown. CDR1 MDHEN and CDR2 SYDVKM come from the germline V gene. The CDR3 contains 17 residues. The V and J ends lost 1 base and 0 bases respectively, with 13 bases between them. The data are from a study of shared clonotypes between healthy human individuals. Looking at the study overall: Plates per donor: three CD4 naive, three CD4 memory, two CD8 naive, one CD8 memory.

Assay used: immunoSEQ multiplex PCR; TCRdb lists only in-frame clones, some missing. The data show some 1.5 million clones, over 95% seen once. Study outcomes and limitations: A small donor pool kept down the genetic and exposure-history diversity that was represented. Clonotypes which were not shared had lower generation probabilities than clonotypes that all four donors shared. Estimated clonotype richness was generally higher in naive than memory subsets.

Sequencing was carried out using naive CD4+ T cells sorted from blood. Subset reported: CD45RA+ positively selected. The sequence came from a man aged 25 to 40 in good health. J is TRBJ1-5 and V is TRBV28; possibly TRBD1 for D (5 bases). The DNA for the CDR3 is TGTGCCAGCAGTTTATCGGGGGGACCAGCTAGCAATCAGCCCCAGCATTTT. Protein product: CASSLSGGPASNQPQHF.